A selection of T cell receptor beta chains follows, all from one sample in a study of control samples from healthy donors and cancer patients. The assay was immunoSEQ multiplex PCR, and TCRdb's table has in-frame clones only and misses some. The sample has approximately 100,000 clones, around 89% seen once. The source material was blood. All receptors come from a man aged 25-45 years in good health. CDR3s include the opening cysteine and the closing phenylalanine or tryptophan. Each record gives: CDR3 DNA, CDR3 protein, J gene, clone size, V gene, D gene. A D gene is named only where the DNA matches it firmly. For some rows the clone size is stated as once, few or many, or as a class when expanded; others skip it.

TGTGCCAGCAGTCGCGGACAGGGGGCTGTTCAGCCCCAGCATTTT,CASSRGQGAVQPQHF,TRBJ1-5,.,TRBV7-7,TRBD1
TGTGCCAGTAGTATGGGGGATTCGGGATCCAATCAGCCCCAGCATTTT,CASSMGDSGSNQPQHF,TRBJ1-5,.,TRBV19,.
TGTGCCAGTGGGACTTACTCTGGAAACACCATATATTTT,CASGTYSGNTIYF,TRBJ1-3,.,TRBV19,.
TGTGCCAGCATGCAATCTAGCACAGATACGCAGTATTTT,CASMQSSTDTQYF,TRBJ2-3,.,TRBV2,.
TGCAGCGTTGCCGCCGGGACAGGGACAGATACGCAGTATTTT,CSVAAGTGTDTQYF,TRBJ2-3,.,TRBV29-1,TRBD1
TGCAGTGCTAGTTCGACCTCTGGAAACACCATATATTTT,CSASSTSGNTIYF,TRBJ1-3,few,TRBV20-1,.
TGTGCCAGCAGTTACGGCGTAGGCGAGCAGTACTTC,CASSYGVGEQYF,TRBJ2-7,.,TRBV6-5,.
TGTGCCAGCAGCTTACTTAGATGGAAAAACACCGGGGAGCTGTTTTTT,CASSLLRWKNTGELFF,TRBJ2-2,.,TRBV7-9,.
TGTGCCAGCAGCCCTACTATTCAACAGGGGGCGTACGGCTACACCTTC,CASSPTIQQGAYGYTF,TRBJ1-2,.,TRBV9,TRBD1
TGTGCCAGCAGCTTGGGCGGCCAAGAGACCCAGTACTTC,CASSLGGQETQYF,TRBJ2-5,.,TRBV5-8,.
TGTGCCAGCAGCCAAATGGGAATCTACGAGCAGTACTTC,CASSQMGIYEQYF,TRBJ2-7,.,TRBV3-1/TRBV3-2,.
TGTGCCAGCAGCTTGGAATGGACAGCTGATTATGGCTACACCTTC,CASSLEWTADYGYTF,TRBJ1-2,.,TRBV5-4,.
TGTGCCAGCAGTTTAAGGTCCACGCTGGGAGGGAGCCACGGCGGCTACACCTTC,CASSLRSTLGGSHGGYTF,TRBJ1-2,.,TRBV27,.
TGTGCCAGCAGCGTAGAAAAGCATGGGGGTTCTACTGAAGCTTTCTTT,CASSVEKHGGSTEAFF,TRBJ1-1,.,TRBV9,.
TGTGCCAGCAGCGTTCCGGGTAATGAGCAGTTCTTC,CASSVPGNEQFF,TRBJ2-1,.,TRBV9,.
TGTGCCAGCAGTCCCACAGTGGGGGAAAACTATGGCTACACCTTC,CASSPTVGENYGYTF,TRBJ1-2,.,TRBV28,.
TGTGCCAGCAGCTTGGAGGAAGGGTACGGCTACACCTTC,CASSLEEGYGYTF,TRBJ1-2,.,TRBV5-4,.
TGCAGCGTTCTTGGGGGGGGCCATAGCAGTGGGGCTTTCTTT,CSVLGGGHSSGAFF,TRBJ1-1,.,TRBV29-1,.
TGTGCCAGCAGTTACAGGGACAGCCTAAGCTATGGCTACACCTTC,CASSYRDSLSYGYTF,TRBJ1-2,.,TRBV6-2/TRBV6-3,TRBD1
TGTGCCAGCAGTGATGGCTATGGCTACACCTTC,CASSDGYGYTF,TRBJ1-2,.,TRBV25-1,.
TGCAGCGTTGACGAATCGGGACAGAACACTGAAGCTTTCTTT,CSVDESGQNTEAFF,TRBJ1-1,.,TRBV29-1,.
TGTGCCAGCACGCAGGGGATCGGCGGCTACACCTTC,CASTQGIGGYTF,TRBJ1-2,once,TRBV5-6,.
TGTGCCACCAGTGATTGGGCCCACAATGAGCAGTTCTTC,CATSDWAHNEQFF,TRBJ2-1,.,TRBV24-1,.
TGCGCCAGCAGTCGGGGGTGTGTGGAACAGACTACAACTAATGAAAAACTGTTTTTT,CASSRGCVEQTTTNEKLFF,TRBJ1-4,.,TRBV23-1,.
TGTGCCAGCAGTCAGAGGACAGGGGTCGCTAATTCACCCCTCCACTTT,CASSQRTGVANSPLHF,TRBJ1-6,.,TRBV27,TRBD1
TGTGCCTGGATGGGAAGTACCGGGGAGCTGTTTTTT,CAWMGSTGELFF,TRBJ2-2,.,TRBV30,.